The source of this T cell receptor (beta chain) is a study of T cell changes during pregnancy in multiple sclerosis. The repertoire was sequenced with immunoSEQ multiplex PCR; TCRdb's copy has only in-frame clones and lacks some. This sample has approximately 100,000 clones, with roughly nine tenths found just once. The V end was cut by 6 bases, the J end by 2 bases, with 5 bases between. Per the germline V gene, CDR1 is SGHAT and CDR2 is FQNNGV. CDR3 length equals 12 residues. The sequence derives from a female donor with multiple sclerosis, enrolled in a pregnancy study. The genes are TRBV11-2 and TRBJ1-5; D is possibly TRBD1 (5 bases). The source material was peripheral blood, sampled in the second trimester of pregnancy. Written as DNA, the CDR3 is TGTGCCAGCAGACAGGGCAATCAGCCCCAGCATTTT. Its translation: CASRQGNQPQHF.